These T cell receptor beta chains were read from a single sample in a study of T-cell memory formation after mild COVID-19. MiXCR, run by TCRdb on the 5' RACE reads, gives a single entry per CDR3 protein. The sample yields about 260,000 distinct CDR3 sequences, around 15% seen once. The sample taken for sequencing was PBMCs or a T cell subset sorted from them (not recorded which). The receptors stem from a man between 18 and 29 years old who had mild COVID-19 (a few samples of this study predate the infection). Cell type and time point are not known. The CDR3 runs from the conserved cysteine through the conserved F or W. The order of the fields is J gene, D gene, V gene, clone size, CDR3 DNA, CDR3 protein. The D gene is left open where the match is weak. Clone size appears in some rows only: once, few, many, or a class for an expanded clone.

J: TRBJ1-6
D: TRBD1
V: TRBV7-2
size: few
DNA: TGTGCCAGCAGCTTAGCTGGGACAGCAACTAATTCACCCCTCCACTTT
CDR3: CASSLAGTATNSPLHF

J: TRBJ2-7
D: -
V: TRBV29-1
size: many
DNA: TGCAGCGTTGTGTCGGCCGGCTACGAGCAGTACTTC
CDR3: CSVVSAGYEQYF

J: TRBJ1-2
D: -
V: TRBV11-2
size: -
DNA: TGTGCCAGCAGCCCCCTCAGATGGGGCCCTGGGGGGGGCTACACCTTC
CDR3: CASSPLRWGPGGGYTF

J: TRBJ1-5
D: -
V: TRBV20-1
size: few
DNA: TGCAGTGCTCTGGCGGGCAATCAGCCCCAGCATTTT
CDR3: CSALAGNQPQHF

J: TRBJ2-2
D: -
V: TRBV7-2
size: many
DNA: TGTGCCAGCAGCTTAGCGTCACGGAACACCGGGGAGCTGTTTTTT
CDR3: CASSLASRNTGELFF

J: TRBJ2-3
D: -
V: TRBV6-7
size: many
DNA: TGTGCCAGCAGCTATAGGACTCCGAGGAGCACAGATACGCAGTATTTT
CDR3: CASSYRTPRSTDTQYF

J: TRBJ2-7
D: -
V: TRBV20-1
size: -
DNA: TGCAGTGCAACTCCGATTGCGGGGCCCGGAGGGTACTACGAGCAGTACTTC
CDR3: CSATPIAGPGGYYEQYF

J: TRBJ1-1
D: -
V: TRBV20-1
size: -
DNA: TGCAGTGCTAGATCACTGGGACCCGAAGCTTTCTTT
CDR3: CSARSLGPEAFF

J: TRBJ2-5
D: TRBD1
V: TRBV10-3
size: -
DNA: TGTGCCGTGGATGACAGGGGCGGCGAGACCCAGTACTTC
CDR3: CAVDDRGGETQYF

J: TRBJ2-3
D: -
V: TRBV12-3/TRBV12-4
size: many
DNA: TGTGCCAGCAGTTTTGGACTACTGGGGTACACAGATACGCAGTATTTT
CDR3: CASSFGLLGYTDTQYF

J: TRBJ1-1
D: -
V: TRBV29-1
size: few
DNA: TGCAGCGGTGGGGGGTCTAACACTGAAGCTTTCTTT
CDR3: CSGGGSNTEAFF

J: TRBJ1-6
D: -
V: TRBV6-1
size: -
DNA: TGTGCCAGCAGTGAATACATCGGCAGGTTTTCGTCACCCCTCCACTTT
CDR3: CASSEYIGRFSSPLHF

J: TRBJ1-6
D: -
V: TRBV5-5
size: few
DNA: TGTGCCAGCAGCCCCCACAGGCAAACCAGCTCCTATAATTCACCCCTCCACTTT
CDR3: CASSPHRQTSSYNSPLHF

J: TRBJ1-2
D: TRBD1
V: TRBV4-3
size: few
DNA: TGCGCCAGCAGCCAAGGACAGGGGTTCAACTATGGCTACACCTTC
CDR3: CASSQGQGFNYGYTF

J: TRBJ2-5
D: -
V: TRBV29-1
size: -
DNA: TGCAGCGTGGGCAGGGGCCAAGAGACCCAGTACTTC
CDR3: CSVGRGQETQYF

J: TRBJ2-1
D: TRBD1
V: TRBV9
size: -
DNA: TGTGCCAGCAGCGAATGGACAGGTTTTTTGGATGATGAGCAGTTCTTC
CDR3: CASSEWTGFLDDEQFF

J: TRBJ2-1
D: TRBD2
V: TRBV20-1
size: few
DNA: TGCAGTGCTAGAAGTCTAGCGGGGTACAATGAGCAGTTCTTC
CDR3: CSARSLAGYNEQFF

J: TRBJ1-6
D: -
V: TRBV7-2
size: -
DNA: TGTGCCAGCAGAGGGACACCCGATCTGTCACCCCTCCACTTT
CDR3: CASRGTPDLSPLHF

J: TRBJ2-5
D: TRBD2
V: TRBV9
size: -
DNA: TGTGCCAGCAGCGTAACTAGCGGGGCACAAGAGACCCAGTACTTC
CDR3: CASSVTSGAQETQYF

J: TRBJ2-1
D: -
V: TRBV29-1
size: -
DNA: TGCAGCGTTGAAGAGCAAAGCTCCTACAATGAGCAGTTCTTC
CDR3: CSVEEQSSYNEQFF

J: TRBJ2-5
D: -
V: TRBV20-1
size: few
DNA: TGCAGTGCTAGAGATGCAGGGGTCCAAGAGACCCAGTACTTC
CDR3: CSARDAGVQETQYF

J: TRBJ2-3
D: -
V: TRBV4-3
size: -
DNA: TGCGCCAGCGGGGGCGGGCCAACCACAGATACGCAGTATTTT
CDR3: CASGGGPTTDTQYF

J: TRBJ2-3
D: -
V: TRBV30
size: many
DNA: TGTGCCTGGCGATTGGCGTACCCAGCAGATACGCAGTATTTT
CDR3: CAWRLAYPADTQYF

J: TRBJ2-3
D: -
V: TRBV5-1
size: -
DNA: TGCGCCAGCAGCTTGTGGGGTGAGACAGATACGCAGTATTTT
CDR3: CASSLWGETDTQYF

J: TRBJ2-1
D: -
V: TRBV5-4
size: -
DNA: TGTGCCAGCAGCTGGGGCCCAGGGGAGCAGTTCTTC
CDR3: CASSWGPGEQFF

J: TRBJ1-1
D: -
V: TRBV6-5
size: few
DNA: TGTGCCAGCAGCTACGGGGTTGACACTGAAGCTTTCTTT
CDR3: CASSYGVDTEAFF

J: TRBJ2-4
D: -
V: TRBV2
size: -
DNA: TGTGCCAGCAGTGAGGGGGAGATCCGAAAGTACTTC
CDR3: CASSEGEIRKYF

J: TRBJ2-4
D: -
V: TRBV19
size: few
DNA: TGTGCCAGTAGTATAGATCCTCGACAGCTAGCCAAAAACATTCAGTACTTC
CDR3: CASSIDPRQLAKNIQYF

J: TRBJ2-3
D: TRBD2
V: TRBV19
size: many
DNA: TGTGCCAGTAGTATAAGGCGGGGGGGCCTAGATACGCAGTATTTT
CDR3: CASSIRRGGLDTQYF

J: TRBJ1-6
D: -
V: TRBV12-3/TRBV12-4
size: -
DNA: TGTGCCAGCAGTTTGGGGGGCACACCCCTCCACTTT
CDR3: CASSLGGTPLHF

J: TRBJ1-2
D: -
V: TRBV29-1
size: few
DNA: TGCAGCGTTGTGGACACCTATGGCTACACCTTC
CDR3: CSVVDTYGYTF

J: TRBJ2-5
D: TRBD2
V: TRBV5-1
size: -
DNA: TGCGCCAGCAGCGCCGGGACTAGCGGGGGGGCGGAGACCCAGTACTTC
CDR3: CASSAGTSGGAETQYF

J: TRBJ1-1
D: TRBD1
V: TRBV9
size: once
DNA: TGTGCCAGCAGCCTCCGGGACAGGGGGTACACTGAAGCTTTCTTT
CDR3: CASSLRDRGYTEAFF

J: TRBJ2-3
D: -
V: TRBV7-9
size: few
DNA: TGTGCCAGCAGAGGAGCGGATACGCAGTATTTT
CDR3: CASRGADTQYF

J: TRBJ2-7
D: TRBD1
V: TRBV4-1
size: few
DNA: TGCGCCAGCAGCCAGTCCAGGGGGAATTCCTACGAGCAGTACTTC
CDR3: CASSQSRGNSYEQYF

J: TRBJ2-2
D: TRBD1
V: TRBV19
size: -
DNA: TGTGCCAGTAGTATGGGACAGGGGGCCGGGGAGCTGTTTTTT
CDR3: CASSMGQGAGELFF

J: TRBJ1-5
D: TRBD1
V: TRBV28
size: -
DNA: TGTGCCAGCAGACAGGGGAACAATCAGCCCCAGCATTTT
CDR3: CASRQGNNQPQHF

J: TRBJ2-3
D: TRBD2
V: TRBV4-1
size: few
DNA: TGCGCCAGCAGCCAAACTAGCGCCTCAGATACGCAGTATTTT
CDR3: CASSQTSASDTQYF

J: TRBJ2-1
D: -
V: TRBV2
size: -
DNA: TGTGCCAGCACCGGGCCATCTGCAGGCGAGCAGTTCTTC
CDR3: CASTGPSAGEQFF

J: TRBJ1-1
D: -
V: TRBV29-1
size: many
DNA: TGCAGCGTTTGGTTCTCGGGAAACACTGAAGCTTTCTTT
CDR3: CSVWFSGNTEAFF

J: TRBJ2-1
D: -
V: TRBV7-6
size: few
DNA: TGTGCCAGCAGCAGCACAGGGAACAATGAGCAGTTCTTC
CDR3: CASSSTGNNEQFF

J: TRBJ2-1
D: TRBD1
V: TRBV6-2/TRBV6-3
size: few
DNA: TGTGCCAGCAGTTCATCGGGACAGATGATCAATGAGCAGTTCTTC
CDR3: CASSSSGQMINEQFF

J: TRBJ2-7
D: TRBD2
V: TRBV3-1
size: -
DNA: TGTGCCAGCAGCCACGCGGGGGGGACCCGGCGGGAAGAGCAGTACTTC
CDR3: CASSHAGGTRREEQYF

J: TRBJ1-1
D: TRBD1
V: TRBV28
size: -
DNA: TGTGCCAGCAGTTCCCCGGGACAGGGGGCCGGCACTGAAGCTTTCTTT
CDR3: CASSSPGQGAGTEAFF

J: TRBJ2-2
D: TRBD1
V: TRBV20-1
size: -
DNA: TGCAGTGCCGAAGGACAGGGCTTCACCGGGGAGCTGTTTTTT
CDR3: CSAEGQGFTGELFF

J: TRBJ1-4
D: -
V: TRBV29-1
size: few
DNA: TGCAGCGTTGGAGGGGTAGCTAATGAAAAACTGTTTTTT
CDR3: CSVGGVANEKLFF